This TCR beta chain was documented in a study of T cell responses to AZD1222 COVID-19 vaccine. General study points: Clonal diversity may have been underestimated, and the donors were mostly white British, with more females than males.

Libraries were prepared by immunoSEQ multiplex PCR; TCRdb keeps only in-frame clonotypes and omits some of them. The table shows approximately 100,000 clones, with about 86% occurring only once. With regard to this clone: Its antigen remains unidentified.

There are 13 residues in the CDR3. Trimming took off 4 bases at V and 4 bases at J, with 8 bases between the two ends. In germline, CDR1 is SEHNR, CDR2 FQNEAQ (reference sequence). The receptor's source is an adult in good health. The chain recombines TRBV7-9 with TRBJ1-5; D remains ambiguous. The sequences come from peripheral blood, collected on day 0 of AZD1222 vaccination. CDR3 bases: TGTGCCAGCAGCTCCTCGGGGAATCAGCCCCAGCATTTT. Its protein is CASSSSGNQPQHF.